A single sample is the source of the 4 T cell receptor beta chains below, sequenced in a study of blood T cell repertoires in COVID-19. Sequenced by immunoSEQ multiplex PCR; TCRdb stores in-frame clones only, minus some. The sample lists a few hundred thousand clones, roughly nine tenths occurring once. The sample comprised peripheral blood. Source of these receptors: a man between 70 and 80 years old with acute or convalescent COVID-19.

This rearrangement joins TRBV6-6 to TRBJ2-3; a possible D gene is TRBD2 (5 bases). Trimming took 2 bases from V and 1 from J, leaving 7 bases between them. Per germline, CDR1 MNHNY and CDR2 SVGAGI (reference sequence). The CDR3 has 14 residues. CDR3 in amino acids: CASSYGRGTDTQYF. CDR3 sequence (DNA): TGTGCCAGCAGTTACGGGCGGGGCACAGATACGCAGTATTTT.

The chain is built from TRBV2 and TRBJ1-5, with D tentatively TRBD1 (5 bases). The V end was cut by 3 bases, the J end by 7 bases, with 13 bases between. From germline, CDR1 is SNHLY and CDR2 FYNNEI. The CDR3 length is 14 residues. CDR3 bases: TGTGCCAGCAGTGACAGGGCTTTGGGGCAGCCCCAGCATTTT. It encodes CASSDRALGQPQHF.

The rearrangement links TRBV20-1 to TRBJ2-5; D call uncertain. The CDR3 runs 12 residues. V was cut by 3 bases and J by 2 bases, with 7 bases left in between. Looked up from germline, CDR1 is DFQATT and CDR2 is SNEGSKA (reference sequence). The CDR3 here is CSASPPQETQYF. The CDR3 DNA reads TGCAGTGCTAGTCCCCCACAAGAGACCCAGTACTTC.

The V call is TRBV6-5, the J call TRBJ1-5; D not certain. The CDR3 is 13 amino acids. Germline V gene lookup returns CDR1 MNHEY and CDR2 SVGAGI. Trimming removed 5 bases at V and 7 bases at J, with 12 bases between. The CDR3 region is CASSTRRGQPQHF. CDR3 DNA: TGTGCCAGCAGTACACGCCGGGGACAGCCCCAGCATTTT.